This note documents a single TCR beta chain sequence. Its target is unknown. 5'RACE template switching with UMIs generated TCR beta cDNA. TCRdb reprocessed the 5' RACE reads; each CDR3 protein has one entry and no DNA is given. This table lists a few hundred thousand distinct CDR3 sequences. This sample was taken from a study of T cells expressing NK-cell markers. Study context: Sorted CD3+CD56-NKG2C+, CD3+CD56+NKG2C+ and CD3+CD56+NKG2C- T cells supplied the TCR beta repertoires. Study-level results: The CD3+CD56-NKG2C+ fraction of several donors was likewise dominated by these clonotypes.

Per the germline V gene, CDR1 is SGHKS and CDR2 is YYEKEE (reference sequence). The CDR3 consists of 16 residues. The sequenced sample consisted of blood T cells: a sorted CD56 or NKG2C T cell subset, CD4+ or CD8+ T cells, or bulk PBMC T cells (not recorded which). The chain employs TRBV5-5 and TRBJ2-1; absent DNA, TCRdb's TRBD2 call cannot be checked. The clonotype was recovered from a man aged 18-75 years in good health. The CDR3 loop reads CASSRGLAGAWYEQFF.